The 20 T cell receptor beta chains below all came from one sample that was sequenced in a study of beta chain features in type 1 diabetes. cDNA synthesis used the whole RNA isolate, giving expressed TCRB sequences. This table comes from immunoSEQ multiplex PCR, and its TCRdb copy is limited to in-frame clones, with some not included. The table records around 500,000 clones, approximately 10% of them present only once. The sequenced sample was naive CD4+ T cells from blood. The receptors come from a woman between 18 and 29 years old in good health.

This chain joins TRBV18 and TRBJ1-2; D ambiguous. The germline V gene encodes CDR1 KGHSH and CDR2 LQKENI. The V gene lost 2 bases and the J gene lost 3 bases, with 10 bases spanning the gap. This CDR3 spans 14 amino acids. CDR3 sequence (DNA): TGTGCCAGCTCACCAGGCAGAACCCACTATGGCTACACCTTC. Its translation is CASSPGRTHYGYTF. The complete variable domain, with remaining parts taken from reference TRBV18 and TRBJ1-2, reads NAGVMQNPRHLVRRRGQEARLRCSPMKGHSHVYWYRQLPEEGLKFMVYLQKENIIDESGMPKERFSAEFPKEGPSILRIQQVVRGDSAAYFCASSPGRTHYGYTFGSGTRLTVV.

This rearrangement joins TRBV30 to TRBJ2-1; D is perhaps TRBD2 (6 bases). V was shortened by 0 bases and J by 6 bases, with 15 bases between the two germline ends. Per germline, CDR1 GTSNPN and CDR2 SVGIG (reference sequence). The CDR3 totals 15 residues. The CDR3 DNA follows: TGTGCCTGGAGTGTAGGGCTAGCGAGAGGCAATGAGCAGTTCTTC. Protein sequence: CAWSVGLARGNEQFF.

The table lists this clone with a few counts. The chain joins TRBV6-6 to TRBJ2-7; D tentatively fits TRBD1 or TRBD2 (5 bases each). The CDR3 loop spans 12 amino acids. Germline V gene sequence: CDR1 MNHNY, CDR2 SVGAGI (reference sequence). V gave up 2 bases and J gave up 6 bases, with 8 bases separating them. CDR3 residues: CASSYEGSEQYV. As DNA, the CDR3 is TGTGCCAGCAGTTACGAGGGGAGCGAGCAGTACGTC.

On this clone itself: Its ends do not fully match the called genes, so a read error is possible. The chain employs TRBV7-9 and TRBJ2-3; a weak D match, TRBD2 (6 bases). The length of the CDR3 is 13 residues. Germline V lookup: CDR1 SEHNR, CDR2 FQNEAQ (reference sequence). CDR3 nucleotide sequence: TGTGCCAGCAGACGGACCGGGAGTCCCGACAAGGATTTT. Amino acids: CASRRTGSPDKDF.

The rearrangement links TRBV9 to TRBJ1-6; D is perhaps TRBD1 (5 bases). Trimming shortened V by 2 bases and J by 12 bases, and 18 bases separated the two germline ends. Germline values: CDR1 SGDLS, CDR2 YYNGEE. The CDR3 has 15 residues. As DNA, the CDR3 is TGTGCCAGCAGCGTCTCCGGGACCTTTAATCGACCCCTCCACTTT. It codes for CASSVSGTFNRPLHF.

This clone was recorded a few times. The V gene is TRBV6-6, the J gene TRBJ2-2; D might be TRBD2 (5 bases). The V gene's germline CDR1 is MNHNY and CDR2 SVGAGI (reference sequence). Trimming took 10 bases from V and 6 from J, leaving 6 bases between them. This CDR3 region has 10 residues. The CDR3 DNA reads TGTGCCACCGGGGCCGGGGAGCTGTTTTTT. It codes for CATGAGELFF.

This chain uses TRBV11-3 with TRBJ2-1; D possibly corresponds to TRBD2 (5 bases). Per germline, CDR1 SGHNT and CDR2 YENEEA. V was clipped by 0 bases and J by 7 bases, with 13 bases between them. The CDR3 is 15 amino acids. The DNA of the CDR3 is TGTGCCAGCAGCTTAGAAGCGGCGGGCGTAAATGAGCAGTTCTTC. This sequence encodes CASSLEAAGVNEQFF.

The sample holds a few counts of this clone. The chain is built from TRBV5-4 and TRBJ2-2; TRBD1 is a possible D gene (5 bases). The germline V and J ends were trimmed by 0 bases and 4 bases, with 7 bases remaining between them. Per the germline V gene, CDR1 is SGHNT and CDR2 is YYREEE (reference sequence). The CDR3 is 14 amino acids. This chain's CDR3 is CASSLGQSTGELFF. In DNA, the CDR3 is TGTGCCAGCAGCTTGGGACAGTCCACCGGGGAGCTGTTTTTT.

This clone was seen a handful of times. This chain connects TRBV7-9 to TRBJ1-1, with unresolved D. Germline CDR1 reads SEHNR; CDR2 reads FQNEAQ (reference sequence). There are 13 residues in the CDR3. Trimming left V 1 base short and J 1 base short, with 4 bases between. The CDR3 spells CASSLETNTEAFF. The CDR3 DNA sequence: TGTGCCAGCAGCTTAGAGACGAACACTGAAGCTTTCTTT.

This clone was recorded a few times. The chain has TRBV29-1 and TRBJ1-1; a possible D gene is TRBD1 (6 bases). With 8 bases removed from V and 4 bases from J, the gap between germline ends came to 14 bases. CDR3 length: 12 amino acids. Germline CDR1 SQVTM, CDR2 ANQGSEA. For the CDR3, the DNA is TGCAGCTCCGTGGGGGGCCCCACTGAAGCTTTCTTT. Encoded protein: CSSVGGPTEAFF.

This clone was detected only a few times. V usage is TRBV29-1 and J usage is TRBJ2-3; D perhaps matches TRBD2 (7 bases). This CDR3 is 13 amino acids long. Germline CDR1 is SQVTM and CDR2 is ANQGSEA. The V end lost 8 bases, the J end lost 1 base, and 13 bases lay between the germline ends. This CDR3 is CSSGGRGTDTQYF. CDR3 bases: TGCAGCTCGGGGGGCCGCGGCACAGATACGCAGTATTTT.

This chain links TRBV11-2 with TRBJ1-1; D is unclear. Trimming took 2 bases from V and 6 from J, leaving 4 bases between them. The CDR3 extends over 11 amino acids. Germline V lookup: CDR1 SGHAT, CDR2 FQNNGV. DNA of the CDR3: TGTGCCAGCAGCTTACTATCTGAAGCTTTCTTT. Translating gives CASSLLSEAFF.

This clone was observed a few times. CDR3 region: CASSPTGLGNNEQFF. CDR3 DNA: TGTGCCAGCAGTCCGACGGGACTAGGGAACAATGAGCAGTTCTTC. V and J are TRBV27 and TRBJ2-1; 8 bases are a match to TRBD2. This CDR3 spans 15 amino acids. Germline values: CDR1 MNHEY, CDR2 SMNVEV (reference sequence). J lost 5 bases, V lost 5 bases, and 8 bases had no gene match.

The table lists this clone with a few counts. The rearrangement links TRBV18 to TRBJ2-7; TRBD1 might be the D (5 bases). The germline CDR1 and CDR2 sequences are KGHSH and LQKENI. The V and J ends lost 2 bases and 7 bases respectively, with 15 bases between them. CDR3 size: 14 residues. CDR3 nucleotide sequence: TGTGCCAGCTCACCAGGTAGGCAGCAGGGTGAGCAGTACTTC. Translated: CASSPGRQQGEQYF.

This chain uses TRBV6-5 with TRBJ1-1; D is ambiguous. The CDR3 totals 13 residues. V was cut by 0 bases and J by 10 bases, with 12 bases left in between. Germline CDR1 and CDR2: MNHEY and SVGAGI. The CDR3 DNA sequence: TGTGCCAGCAGTTACTCCGACAATACGGGAGCTTTCTTT. Translated: CASSYSDNTGAFF.

The V gene is TRBV2, the J gene TRBJ2-5; possibly TRBD2 for D (5 bases). The germline CDR1 and CDR2 sequences are SNHLY and FYNNEI. The CDR3 runs 14 residues. V was trimmed by 7 bases and J by 1 base, leaving 13 bases between them. The CDR3 loop reads CASIALAVQETQYF. The DNA of the CDR3 is TGTGCCAGCATAGCGCTAGCAGTCCAAGAGACCCAGTACTTC.

This sequence joins TRBV5-4 and TRBJ2-7; D is unclear. The CDR3 is 13 residues long. Trimming pared 0 bases from V and 2 bases from J, leaving 6 bases between. Germline V gene lookup returns CDR1 SGHNT and CDR2 YYREEE (reference sequence). The CDR3 sequence: CASSLGSPYEQYF. The CDR3 DNA follows: TGTGCCAGCAGCTTGGGCTCCCCCTACGAGCAGTACTTC.

In its sample, this clone was seen a few times. This chain uses TRBV14 with TRBJ2-3; D is unresolved. Germline V gene data show CDR1 as SGHDN and CDR2 as FVKESK. The CDR3 spans 16 residues. Trimming removed 1 base at V and 4 bases at J, with 15 bases between. The chain's CDR3 is CASSQGFRRGSDTQYF. The CDR3 nucleotides are TGTGCCAGCAGCCAAGGGTTCAGGCGAGGCTCAGATACGCAGTATTTT.

This clone showed up just a few times. J is TRBJ2-2 and V is TRBV6-5; D not certain. The CDR3 is 13 residues long. Trimming pared 6 bases from V and 3 bases from J, leaving 8 bases between. The germline CDR1 and CDR2 sequences are MNHEY and SVGAGI. CDR3 region: CASRLSDTGELFF. The CDR3 bases are TGTGCCAGCAGACTATCAGACACCGGGGAGCTGTTTTTT.

Comments on this clone: At one end the junction does not follow the germline gene, possibly because of a read error. The rearrangement links TRBV9 to TRBJ2-5; D is perhaps TRBD1 (6 bases). CDR1 is SGDLS and CDR2 is YYNGEE in the germline V gene. The CDR3 runs to 14 residues. CDR3: CARSTTGMKETQYF. In nucleotides, the CDR3 is TGTGCCCGCAGCACTACAGGGATGAAGGAGACCCAGTACTTC.